This T cell receptor beta chain was recorded in a study of cytomegalovirus exposure and HLA in healthy donors. The CDR3 extends over 14 amino acids. CDR1 is MNHEY, CDR2 SMNVEV, per germline (reference sequence). V was trimmed by 3 bases and J by 4 bases, leaving 13 bases between them. PCR primers comprised 60 Vbeta and 13 Jbeta primers. The assay was immunoSEQ multiplex PCR, and TCRdb's table has in-frame clones only and misses some. The repertoire consists of 140,000 to 150,000 clones, with 76% occurring once and the leading ten covering around 2%. To note about this clone: The antigen remains unidentified.

Study-wide points: Investigators reported some 150 TCR beta chains as tied to cytomegalovirus. Cytomegalovirus status was reportedly diagnosed by the classifier with high specificity and sensitivity. The number of N-insertions in an Asian-associated ancestry cluster was reportedly below the approximately 690-donor mean in a later analysis.

The clonotype comes from a woman aged 35 to 49 in good health and CMV-seronegative. The chain links TRBV27 to TRBJ2-7; D is perhaps TRBD1 (5 bases). Material: PBMCs. The CDR3 DNA reads as TGTGCCAGCAGTTTCGCGCAGGGCACGTACGAGCAGTACTTC. Residues: CASSFAQGTYEQYF.